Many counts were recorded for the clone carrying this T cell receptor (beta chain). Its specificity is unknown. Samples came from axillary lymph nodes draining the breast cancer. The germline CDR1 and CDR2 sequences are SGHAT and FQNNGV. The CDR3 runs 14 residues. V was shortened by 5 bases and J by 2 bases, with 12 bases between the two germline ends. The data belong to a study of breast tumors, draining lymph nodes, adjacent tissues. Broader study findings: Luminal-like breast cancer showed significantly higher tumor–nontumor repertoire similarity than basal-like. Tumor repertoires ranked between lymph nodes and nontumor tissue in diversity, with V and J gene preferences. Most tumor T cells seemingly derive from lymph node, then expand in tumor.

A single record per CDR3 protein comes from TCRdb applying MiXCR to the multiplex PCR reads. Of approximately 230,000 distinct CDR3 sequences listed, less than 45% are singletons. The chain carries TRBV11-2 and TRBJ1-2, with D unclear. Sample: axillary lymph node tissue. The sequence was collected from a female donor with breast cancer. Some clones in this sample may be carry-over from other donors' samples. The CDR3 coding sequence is TGTGCCAGCAGCCCTCTAAACAAAAACTATGGCTACACCTTC. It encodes CASSPLNKNYGYTF. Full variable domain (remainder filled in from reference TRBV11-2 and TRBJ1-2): EAGVAQSPRYKIIEKRQSVAFWCNPISGHATLYWYQQILGQGPKLLIQFQNNGVVDDSQLPKDRFSAERLKGVDSTLKIQPAKLEDSAVYLCASSPLNKNYGYTFGSGTRLTVV.